The 15 T cell receptor beta chains given below trace back to one sample, sequenced in a study of CD8+ T cells in alopecia areata. Sequencing relied on a cDNA template that was reverse transcribed from extracted RNA. The repertoire was sequenced with immunoSEQ multiplex PCR; TCRdb's copy has only in-frame clones and lacks some. The data hold 50,000 to 70,000 clones, with 40% to 50% observed a single time. Sample: NKG2D-low CD8+ T cells sorted from blood. The receptors originated from a human donor with alopecia areata.

Only a few counts were recorded for this clone. This chain joins TRBV7-9 and TRBJ2-1; D may match TRBD1 or TRBD2 (5 bases each). The length of the CDR3 is 15 residues. Looked up from germline, CDR1 is SEHNR and CDR2 is FQNEAQ (reference sequence). Trimming stripped 5 bases from V and 10 bases from J, with 21 bases between. Here the CDR3 DNA reads TGTGCCAGCAGCCCGTGGGTAGGGGAATCGGGGGAGCAGTTCTTC. It translates to CASSPWVGESGEQFF.

A few counts support this clone. The V gene is TRBV7-2, the J gene TRBJ2-7; D possibly corresponds to TRBD2 (5 bases). Deletions cut 5 bases from V and 7 bases from J, with 12 bases between. Germline V gene lookup returns CDR1 SGHTA and CDR2 FQGNSA. There are 12 residues in the CDR3. The DNA for the CDR3 is TGTGCCAGCAGCCCCCGGAGGCGGGAGCAGTACTTC. Translation gives CASSPRRREQYF.

The rearrangement uses TRBV19 and TRBJ2-1, with TRBD1 matching over 8 bases. Per the germline V gene, CDR1 is LNHDA and CDR2 is SQIVND (reference sequence). This CDR3 contains 15 residues. Trimming cost V 4 bases and J 9 bases; bases outside gene matches: 11. The CDR3 DNA follows: TGTGCCAGTAGTACAGGGGGCGGTAAGAGAGGTGAGCAGTTCTTC. It yields the protein CASSTGGGKRGEQFF.

The V and J genes are TRBV29-1 and TRBJ1-1; possibly TRBD1 for D (6 bases). Trimming removed 6 bases from V and 0 bases from J, with 14 bases in between. This CDR3 has 14 residues. CDR1 and CDR2 from the germline V gene are SQVTM and ANQGSEA. DNA for the CDR3: TGCAGCGTCCGAGGACAGTCGATGAACACTGAAGCTTTCTTT. It is translated as CSVRGQSMNTEAFF.

This clone has more than one count but fewer than ten. The rearrangement links TRBV29-1 to TRBJ2-1; 9 positions agree with TRBD2. Germline V CDR1 and CDR2: SQVTM, ANQGSEA. The CDR3 spans 16 residues. Germline trimming cut 4 bases from V and 3 bases from J; bases unmatched to any gene: 10. The CDR3 sequence: CSVVGLAGTNYNEQFF. As DNA, the CDR3 is TGCAGCGTTGTAGGCCTAGCGGGGACTAACTACAATGAGCAGTTCTTC.

This chain links TRBV5-4 with TRBJ1-1; D gene ambiguous. This CDR3 region has 15 residues. With 2 bases removed from V and 1 base from J, the gap between germline ends came to 12 bases. From germline, CDR1 is SGHNT and CDR2 YYREEE (reference sequence). The chain's CDR3 is CASSLFLAENTEAFF. The CDR3 bases are TGTGCCAGCAGCTTATTTTTGGCGGAGAACACTGAAGCTTTCTTT.

This clone was seen only a few times. A junction boundary mismatches the germline segment, possibly from a read error. The chain carries TRBV7-9 and TRBJ2-7; D is undetermined. This CDR3 spans 11 amino acids. Germline V gives CDR1 SEHNR, CDR2 FQNEAQ (reference sequence). As DNA, the CDR3 is TGTGCCAGCAGCTCCCCACCGACGGCCGATTTC. Protein sequence: CASSSPPTADF.

This rearrangement joins TRBV7-2 to TRBJ2-7; D not resolved. CDR3 size: 13 residues. Trimming took off 8 bases at V and 4 bases at J, with 15 bases between the two ends. Germline V gives CDR1 SGHTA, CDR2 FQGNSA. The CDR3 is CASSSWVLYEQYF. CDR3 coding DNA: TGTGCCAGCTCCTCTTGGGTTCTTTACGAGCAGTACTTC.

The chain is built from TRBV2 and TRBJ1-6; D remains unclear. Trimming cost V 8 bases and J 10 bases, with 6 bases left between them. From germline, CDR1 is SNHLY and CDR2 FYNNEI. The CDR3 totals 10 residues. CDR3 sequence reads: CASGRSPLHF. CDR3 DNA: TGTGCCAGCGGTCGATCACCCCTCCACTTT.

DNA of the CDR3: TGTGCCACCGCCCCGCGCTCTGGGGCCAACGTCCTGACTTTC. Protein: CATAPRSGANVLTF. V gene TRBV27 combines with J gene TRBJ2-6, with unresolved D. CDR1 is MNHEY, CDR2 SMNVEV, per germline (reference sequence). The CDR3 loop spans 14 amino acids. V lost 10 bases, J lost 0 bases, and 10 bases lay in between.

The chain links TRBV13 to TRBJ1-2; D may be TRBD1 (5 bases). Germline CDR1 PRHDT, CDR2 FYEKMQ (reference sequence). V was trimmed by 5 bases and J by 4 bases, leaving 11 bases between them. The CDR3 sequence is 13 residues long. The CDR3: CASSPGTIYGYTF. CDR3 nucleotides: TGTGCCAGCAGCCCCGGGACTATCTATGGCTACACCTTC.

The chain joins TRBV29-1 to TRBJ1-2, with D perhaps matching TRBD1 (6 bases). V lost 3 bases and J lost 3, with 8 bases in between. The CDR3 length is 12 residues. Germline lookup yields CDR1 SQVTM and CDR2 ANQGSEA. The CDR3 here is CSVEGAYYGYTF. In DNA form, the CDR3 reads TGCAGCGTTGAGGGGGCTTACTATGGCTACACCTTC.

Ten or more counts support this clone. This chain uses TRBV25-1 with TRBJ2-2; D uncertain. CDR3 size: 11 residues. CDR1 and CDR2 from the germline V gene are MGHDK and SYGVNS. V was cut by 3 bases and J by 9 bases, with 5 bases left in between. DNA for the CDR3: TGTGCCAGCAGTGAGGTTAGGGAGCTGTTTTTT. Translation: CASSEVRELFF. The variable domain in full, completed from reference TRBV25-1 and TRBJ2-2, reads EADIYQTPRYLVIGTGKKITLECSQTMGHDKMYWYQQDPGMELHLIHYSYGVNSTEKGDLSSESTVSRIRTEHFPLTLESARPSHTSQYLCASSEVRELFFGEGSRLTVL.

The CDR3 reads CASSPHADTQYF. The CDR3 DNA reads as TGTGCCAGTAGTCCTCACGCAGATACGCAGTATTTT. This chain connects TRBV19 to TRBJ2-3; D ambiguous. Germline assignment: CDR1 LNHDA and CDR2 SQIVND (reference sequence). The CDR3 runs 12 residues. Trimming cost V 5 bases and J 4 bases, with 7 bases left between them.

The chain links TRBV7-2 to TRBJ2-5, with D perhaps matching TRBD1 or TRBD2 (5 bases each). The DNA end is a closer match to TRBJ2-7, so the J assignment may be wrong. The CDR3 is 14 amino acids. The germline V gene has CDR1 SGHTA and CDR2 FQGNSA. The CDR3 DNA follows: TGTGCCAGCAGCTTCGCCGAGGGGAACTACGAGCAGTACTTC. Protein product: CASSFAEGNYEQYF.